The 6 T cell receptor beta chains presented below share a single source sample, sequenced in a study of T cells in women clearing cervical HPV infection. Generated by immunoSEQ multiplex PCR, the TCRdb table keeps only in-frame clones and is missing some. The table lists roughly 15,000 clones. Sequencing used blood buffy coat. The receptors here all came from a woman between 18 and 70 years old with a cervical HPV16 infection that either progressed to CIN3+ or cleared (not recorded which).

Remarks on this clone: The read is 3 residues too short to cover the CDR3 end, so that end is filled in from the germline J gene. The chain recombines TRBV5-1 with TRBJ2-7, with TRBD2 identical over 9 bases. Germline V lookup: CDR1 SGHRS, CDR2 YFSETQ. With V trimmed by 1 base and J by 4 bases, 3 bases remained unmatched. This CDR3 comprises 14 residues. This chain's CDR3 is CASSLSGRLYEQYF. CDR3 DNA, as far as it was read: TGCGCCAGCAGCTTGAGCGGGAGGTTATACGAG.

A remark on this clone: The read terminates 3 residues before the CDR3 end, so the remaining end is supplied by the germline J gene. The V and J genes are TRBV5-1 and TRBJ2-3, with D possibly being TRBD1 (6 bases). The V gene lost 0 bases and the J gene lost 5 bases, with 10 bases spanning the gap. There are 14 residues in the CDR3. The germline V gene encodes CDR1 SGHRS and CDR2 YFSETQ. The covered CDR3 bases are TGCGCCAGCAGCTTGGGACAGGAGGTAGATACG. It translates to CASSLGQEVDT. The CDR3 reads in full as CASSLGQEVDTQYF.

Of note for this clone: The observed sequence ends 3 residues before the CDR3 terminus, with the missing tail filled in from the germline J gene. Other DNA sequences in this specimen translate into the identical CDR3. The rearrangement links TRBV7-3 to TRBJ1-1; the D is unclear. CDR3 length equals 14 residues. V shed 5 bases and J shed 1 base, with 11 bases lying between them. Per germline, CDR1 SGHTA and CDR2 FQGTGA. The CDR3 DNA, read in part, is TGTGCCAGCAGCCCAGACCGGGGGAACACTGAA. This codes for CASSPDRGNTE. The entire CDR3 protein is CASSPDRGNTEAFF.

As concerns this clone: The read finishes 3 residues shy of the CDR3 end, and the germline J gene is used to complete it. This rearrangement joins TRBV7-8 to TRBJ2-1; no reliable D call. V was cut by 5 bases and J by 1 base, with 6 bases left in between. Germline assignment: CDR1 SGHVS and CDR2 FQNEAQ. The CDR3 spans 13 residues. The chain's CDR3 is CASSPISYNEQFF. The sequenced part of the CDR3 DNA is TGTGCCAGCAGCCCCATTTCCTACAATGAG.

As to this clone: The CDR3 end is not reached by the read, which stops 3 residues before it; the germline J gene fills it in. The chain uses TRBV20-1 and TRBJ2-7, with TRBD1 matching 8 bases. There are 16 residues in the CDR3. CDR1 DFQATT and CDR2 SNEGSKA come from the germline V gene (reference sequence). V dropped 5 bases and J dropped 6; count of bases not matched to a gene: 18. This CDR3 is CSAFPPGGAGTFEQYF. The sequenced part of the CDR3 DNA is TGCAGTGCTTTCCCCCCAGGGGGCGCAGGTACATTCGAG.

With regard to this clone: The read gets to within 3 residues of the CDR3 end, and the germline J gene fills in the rest. The gene calls are TRBV28 and TRBJ1-1; weak D call: TRBD1 (5 bases). CDR1 and CDR2 (germline): MDHEN, SYDVKM. The CDR3 is 11 amino acids. The CDR3 protein is CASSLDIQAFF. The part of the CDR3 DNA that was read is TGTGCCAGCAGCCTGGACATTCAA.